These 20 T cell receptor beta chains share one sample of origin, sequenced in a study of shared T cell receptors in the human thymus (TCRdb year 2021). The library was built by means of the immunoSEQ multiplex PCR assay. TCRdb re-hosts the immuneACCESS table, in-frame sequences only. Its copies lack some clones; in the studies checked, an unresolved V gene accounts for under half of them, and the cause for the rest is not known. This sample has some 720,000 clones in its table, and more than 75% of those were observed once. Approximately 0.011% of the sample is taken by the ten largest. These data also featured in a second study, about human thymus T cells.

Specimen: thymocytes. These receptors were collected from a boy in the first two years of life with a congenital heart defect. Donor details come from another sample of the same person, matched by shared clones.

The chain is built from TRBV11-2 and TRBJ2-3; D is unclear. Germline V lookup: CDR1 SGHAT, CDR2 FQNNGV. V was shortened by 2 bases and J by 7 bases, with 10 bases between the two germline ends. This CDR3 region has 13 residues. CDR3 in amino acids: CASSLLTLHTQYF. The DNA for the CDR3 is TGTGCCAGCAGCTTACTGACTCTGCATACGCAGTATTTT.

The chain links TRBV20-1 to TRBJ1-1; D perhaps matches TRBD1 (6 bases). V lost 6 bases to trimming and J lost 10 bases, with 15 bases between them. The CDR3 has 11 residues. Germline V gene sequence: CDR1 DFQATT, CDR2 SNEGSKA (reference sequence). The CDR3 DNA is TGCAGTGCCACCCCAGGGACAAGAGCTTTCTTT. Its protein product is CSATPGTRAFF.

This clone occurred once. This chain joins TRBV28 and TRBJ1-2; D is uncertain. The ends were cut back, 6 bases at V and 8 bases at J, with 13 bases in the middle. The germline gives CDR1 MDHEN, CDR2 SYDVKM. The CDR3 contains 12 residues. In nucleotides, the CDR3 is TGTGCCAGCAGCACTGACATGGGCGGCTACACCTTC. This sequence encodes CASSTDMGGYTF.

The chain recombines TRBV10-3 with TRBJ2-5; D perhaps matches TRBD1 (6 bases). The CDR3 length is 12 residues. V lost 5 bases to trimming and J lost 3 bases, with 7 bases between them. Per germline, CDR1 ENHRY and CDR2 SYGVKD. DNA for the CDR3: TGTGCCATCAGTCGGGACAAAGAGACCCAGTACTTC. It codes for CAISRDKETQYF.

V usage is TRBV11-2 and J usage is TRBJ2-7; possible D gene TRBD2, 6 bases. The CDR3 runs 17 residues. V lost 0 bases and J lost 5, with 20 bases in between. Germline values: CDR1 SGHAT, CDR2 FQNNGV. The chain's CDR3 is CASSLEPSSRERNEQYF. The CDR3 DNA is TGTGCCAGCAGCTTAGAGCCCTCCTCTCGGGAGCGGAACGAGCAGTACTTC. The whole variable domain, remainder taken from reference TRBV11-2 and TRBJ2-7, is EAGVAQSPRYKIIEKRQSVAFWCNPISGHATLYWYQQILGQGPKLLIQFQNNGVVDDSQLPKDRFSAERLKGVDSTLKIQPAKLEDSAVYLCASSLEPSSRERNEQYFGPGTRLTVT.

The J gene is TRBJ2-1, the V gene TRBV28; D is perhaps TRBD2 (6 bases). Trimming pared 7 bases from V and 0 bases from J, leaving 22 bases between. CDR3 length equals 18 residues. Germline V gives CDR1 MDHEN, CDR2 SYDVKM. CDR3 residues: CASTPQRGISPSYNEQFF. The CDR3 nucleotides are TGTGCCAGCACCCCTCAACGCGGGATTAGCCCCTCCTACAATGAGCAGTTCTTC.

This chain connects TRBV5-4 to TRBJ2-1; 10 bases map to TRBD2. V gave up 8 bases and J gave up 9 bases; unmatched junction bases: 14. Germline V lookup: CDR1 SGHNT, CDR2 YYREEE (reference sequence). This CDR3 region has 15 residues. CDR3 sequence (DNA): TGTGCCAGTCAGCGGGAGGGCCGAGGTCCCCTTGAGCAGTTCTTC. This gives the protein CASQREGRGPLEQFF. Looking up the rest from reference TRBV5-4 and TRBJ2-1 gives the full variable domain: ETGVTQSPTHLIKTRGQQVTLRCSSQSGHNTVSWYQQALGQGPQFIFQYYREEENGRGNFPPRFSGLQFPNYSSELNVNALELDDSALYLCASQREGRGPLEQFFGPGTRLTVL.

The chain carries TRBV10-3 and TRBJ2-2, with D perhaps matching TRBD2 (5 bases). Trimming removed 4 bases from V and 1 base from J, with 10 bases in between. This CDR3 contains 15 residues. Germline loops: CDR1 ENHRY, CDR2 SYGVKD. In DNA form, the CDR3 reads TGTGCCATCAGTGGAGAGGGATTGAACACCGGGGAGCTGTTTTTT. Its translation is CAISGEGLNTGELFF.

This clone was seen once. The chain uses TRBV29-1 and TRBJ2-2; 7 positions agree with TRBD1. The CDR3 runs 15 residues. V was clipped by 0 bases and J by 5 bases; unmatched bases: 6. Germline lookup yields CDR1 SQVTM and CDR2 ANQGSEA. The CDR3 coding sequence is TGCAGCGTTGAAGATCGGCGACAGGGTACCGGGGAGCTGTTTTTT. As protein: CSVEDRRQGTGELFF.

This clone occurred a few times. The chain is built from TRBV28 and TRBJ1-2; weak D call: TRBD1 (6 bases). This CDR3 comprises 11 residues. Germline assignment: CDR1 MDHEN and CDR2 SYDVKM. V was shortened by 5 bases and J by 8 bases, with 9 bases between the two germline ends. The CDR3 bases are TGTGCCAGCAGTCCTGGACAGGGCTACACCTTC. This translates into CASSPGQGYTF.

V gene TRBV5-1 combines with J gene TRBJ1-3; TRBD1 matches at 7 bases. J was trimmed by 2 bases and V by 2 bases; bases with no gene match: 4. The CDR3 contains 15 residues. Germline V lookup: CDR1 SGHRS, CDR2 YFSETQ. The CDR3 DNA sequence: TGCGCCAGCAGCTTTAAAACAGGGGCTGGAAACACCATATATTTT. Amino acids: CASSFKTGAGNTIYF.

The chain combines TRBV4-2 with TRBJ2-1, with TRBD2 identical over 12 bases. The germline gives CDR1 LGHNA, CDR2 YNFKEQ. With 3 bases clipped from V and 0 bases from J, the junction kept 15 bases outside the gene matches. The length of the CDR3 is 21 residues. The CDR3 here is CASSQHPPGLAGLISYNEQFF. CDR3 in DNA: TGTGCCAGCAGCCAGCACCCCCCGGGACTAGCGGGCCTTATCTCCTACAATGAGCAGTTCTTC.

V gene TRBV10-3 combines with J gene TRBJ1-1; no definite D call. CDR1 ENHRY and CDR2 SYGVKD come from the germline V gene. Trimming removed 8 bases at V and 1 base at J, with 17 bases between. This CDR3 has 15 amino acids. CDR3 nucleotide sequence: TGTGCCATCCGAGCTGGGCAGGCCCCGAACACTGAAGCTTTCTTT. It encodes CAIRAGQAPNTEAFF.

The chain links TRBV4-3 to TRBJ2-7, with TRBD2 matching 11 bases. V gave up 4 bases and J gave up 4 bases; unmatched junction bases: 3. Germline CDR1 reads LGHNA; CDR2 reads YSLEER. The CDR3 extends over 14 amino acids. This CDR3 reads CASSPGTSGYEQYF. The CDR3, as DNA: TGCGCCAGCAGCCCTGGGACTAGCGGTTACGAGCAGTACTTC.

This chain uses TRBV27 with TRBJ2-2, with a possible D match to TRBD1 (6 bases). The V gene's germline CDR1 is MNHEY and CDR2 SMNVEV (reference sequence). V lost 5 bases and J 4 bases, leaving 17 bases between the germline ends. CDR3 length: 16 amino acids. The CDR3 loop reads CASSTQPGAGTGELFF. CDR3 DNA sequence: TGTGCCAGCAGTACACAGCCAGGGGCGGGCACCGGGGAGCTGTTTTTT.

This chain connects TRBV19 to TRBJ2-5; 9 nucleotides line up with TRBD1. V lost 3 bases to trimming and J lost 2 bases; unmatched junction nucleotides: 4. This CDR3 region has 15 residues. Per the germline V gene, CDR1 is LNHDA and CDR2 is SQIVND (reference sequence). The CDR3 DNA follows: TGTGCCAGTAGTATTTCGGGACAGGGTCAAGAGACCCAGTACTTC. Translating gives CASSISGQGQETQYF.

The CDR3 DNA is TGTGCCTGGAGTGTACTAGGCTGGGGGACAGGGGATGTAGATACGCAGTATTTT. It specifies CAWSVLGWGTGDVDTQYF. The chain links TRBV30 to TRBJ2-3; 10 bases agree with TRBD1. This CDR3 has 18 amino acids. V was pared by 0 bases and J by 5 bases, with 14 bases of the junction left unmatched. Germline V CDR1 and CDR2: GTSNPN, SVGIG (reference sequence).

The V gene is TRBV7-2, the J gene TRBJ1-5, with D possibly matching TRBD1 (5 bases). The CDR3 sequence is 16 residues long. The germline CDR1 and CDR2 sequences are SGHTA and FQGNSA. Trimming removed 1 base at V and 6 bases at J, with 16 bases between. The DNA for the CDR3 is TGTGCCAGCAGCTTAGTTACTTCGGCAGGGCCTCAGCCCCAGCATTTT. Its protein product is CASSLVTSAGPQPQHF.

The DNA for the CDR3 is TGTGCCAGCAGTTTGCGGCTAGCGGGGCTCATTCGGGGCACCGGGGAGCTGTTTTTT. Its translation: CASSLRLAGLIRGTGELFF. This chain connects TRBV28 to TRBJ2-2; 9 bases are shared with TRBD2. The CDR3 spans 19 residues. V lost 3 bases to trimming and J lost 4 bases; unmatched junction nucleotides: 15. Germline-derived CDR1 and CDR2 are MDHEN and SYDVKM. Full variable domain (remainder filled in from reference TRBV28 and TRBJ2-2): DVKVTQSSRYLVKRTGEKVFLECVQDMDHENMFWYRQDPGLGLRLIYFSYDVKMKEKGDIPEGYSVSREKKERFSLILESASTNQTSMYLCASSLRLAGLIRGTGELFFGEGSRLTVL.

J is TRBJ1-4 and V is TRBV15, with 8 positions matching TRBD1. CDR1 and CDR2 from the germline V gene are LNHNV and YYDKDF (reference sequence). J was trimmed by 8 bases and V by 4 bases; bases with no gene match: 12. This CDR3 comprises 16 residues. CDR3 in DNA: TGTGCCACCAGCACCTCGCGGACAGGGCTAGGGGAAAAACTGTTTTTT. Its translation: CATSTSRTGLGEKLFF.